The clone carrying this TCR beta chain was recorded only once. Other DNA sequences in this specimen translate into the identical CDR3. This entry belongs to a study of shared clonotypes between healthy human individuals. The CDR3 has 15 residues. CDR1 and CDR2 (germline): SNHLY, FYNNEI. V was pared by 1 base and J by 2 bases, with 2 bases of the junction left unmatched. Per the original methods: In the immunoSEQ data, sequences were junction-only and lacked quality scores, so filtering differed. Clones were read by immunoSEQ multiplex PCR, and TCRdb kept only the in-frame ones, dropping some. D and trimming come from the DNA, and the V and J calls and clone size come from that table. The data show about 2,200,000 clones, approximately 94% seen once. Naivety among CD8 cells was defined by CD45RO negativity and positive CCR7 selection, thereby excluding terminally differentiated effector memory CD45RA+ cells.

V and J are TRBV2 and TRBJ2-7, with 10 bases aligning to TRBD2. The TCR comes from a man aged 18 to 30 in good health. Some clones in this sample may be carry-over from other donors' samples. The sample comprised naive CD8+ T cells from PBMCs. CDR3 in DNA: TGTGCCAGCAGTGAAGGACTAGCGGGTACCTACGAGCAGTACTTC. This encodes CASSEGLAGTYEQYF.